These T cell receptor beta chains were read from a single sample in a study of identifying expanded T cells in peripheral blood. Clones were read by immunoSEQ multiplex PCR, and TCRdb kept only the in-frame ones, dropping some. The sample gives roughly 75,000 clones, roughly 90% of which show up once; around 3% is in the top ten. Sequencing used blood. Receptors were obtained from a person aged 18 to 75 in good health. Each CDR3 is given with its conserved first and last residue. The D gene is left open where the match is weak. Clone size appears in some rows only: once, few, many, or a class for an expanded clone.

CDR3: CASSDGVDRGGYEQYF
DNA: TGCGCCAGCAGTGACGGGGTGGACAGGGGTGGCTACGAGCAGTACTTC
J: TRBJ2-7
D: TRBD1
V: TRBV10-2
size: .

CDR3: CASSPRQASSGNTIYF
DNA: TGTGCCAGCAGCCCGAGACAGGCTAGCTCTGGAAACACCATATATTTT
J: TRBJ1-3
D: .
V: TRBV7-9
size: few

CDR3: CASSLDSSYNEQFF
DNA: TGCGCCAGCAGCTTGGACAGCTCCTACAATGAGCAGTTCTTC
J: TRBJ2-1
D: .
V: TRBV5-1
size: .

CDR3: CASSLVGGSSYNEQFF
DNA: TGTGCCAGCAGCTTGGTTGGGGGGAGCTCCTACAATGAGCAGTTCTTC
J: TRBJ2-1
D: .
V: TRBV5-5
size: .

CDR3: CASSQSGAGYEQYF
DNA: TGCGCCAGCAGCCAATCTGGGGCCGGTTACGAGCAGTACTTC
J: TRBJ2-7
D: .
V: TRBV4-1
size: .

CDR3: CASSALGQARGYTF
DNA: TGTGCCAGCAGTGCCCTTGGGCAGGCAAGGGGCTACACCTTC
J: TRBJ1-2
D: .
V: TRBV2
size: .

CDR3: CASSGNLDRLEAFF
DNA: TGTGCCAGCAGTGGAAATCTGGACAGGCTAGAAGCTTTCTTT
J: TRBJ1-1
D: TRBD1
V: TRBV2
size: .

CDR3: CASTTKTGKSSYEQYF
DNA: TGCGCCAGCACAACAAAGACAGGAAAAAGCTCCTACGAGCAGTACTTC
J: TRBJ2-7
D: .
V: TRBV10-1
size: .

CDR3: CASSIGGSKETQYF
DNA: TGTGCCAGTAGTATCGGCGGTTCGAAAGAGACCCAGTACTTC
J: TRBJ2-5
D: .
V: TRBV19
size: .

CDR3: CASSQDRGNQPQHF
DNA: TGCGCCAGCAGCCAAGATAGGGGCAATCAGCCCCAGCATTTT
J: TRBJ1-5
D: .
V: TRBV4-3
size: .

CDR3: CSVARGTGNTIYF
DNA: TGCAGCGTGGCCCGGGGGACTGGAAACACCATATATTTT
J: TRBJ1-3
D: .
V: TRBV29-1
size: .

CDR3: CASSPNTGELFF
DNA: TGCGCCAGCAGCCCGAACACCGGGGAGCTGTTTTTT
J: TRBJ2-2
D: .
V: TRBV5-1
size: .

CDR3: CASSSDYIGLGNEQFF
DNA: TGTGCCAGCAGCTCAGACTACATAGGGTTGGGAAATGAGCAGTTCTTC
J: TRBJ2-1
D: .
V: TRBV7-6
size: .

CDR3: CASSGGALAGESAQYF
DNA: TGCGCCAGCAGCGGGGGAGCCCTGGCCGGGGAGTCGGCGCAGTATTTT
J: TRBJ2-3
D: .
V: TRBV5-1
size: once

CDR3: CASSLNLGAGDSGANVLTF
DNA: TGTGCCAGCAGCTTAAATCTTGGGGCGGGAGACTCTGGGGCCAACGTCCTGACTTTC
J: TRBJ2-6
D: TRBD2
V: TRBV7-2
size: .

CDR3: CASAGATDTQYF
DNA: TGTGCTAGCGCGGGAGCCACAGATACGCAGTATTTT
J: TRBJ2-3
D: TRBD2
V: TRBV7-2
size: .

CDR3: CASSPLGLAGGPTYEQYF
DNA: TGTGCCAGCTCACCACTGGGACTAGCGGGAGGGCCGACCTACGAGCAGTACTTC
J: TRBJ2-7
D: TRBD2
V: TRBV18
size: .

CDR3: CASSRYRGNNEKLFF
DNA: TGTGCCAGTAGTAGATACAGGGGGAACAATGAAAAACTGTTTTTT
J: TRBJ1-4
D: TRBD1
V: TRBV19
size: .

CDR3: CASSFHGPSWEQYF
DNA: TGTGCCAGCAGTTTTCATGGGCCGAGCTGGGAGCAGTACTTC
J: TRBJ2-7
D: .
V: TRBV28
size: .

CDR3: CTSSQEELRDSGSQYF
DNA: TGCACCAGCAGCCAAGAAGAATTAAGGGACTCAGGTTCGCAGTATTTT
J: TRBJ2-3
D: .
V: TRBV1
size: .

CDR3: CASAPTASNSPLHF
DNA: TGTGCTAGTGCCCCGACAGCTAGTAATTCACCCCTCCACTTT
J: TRBJ1-6
D: .
V: TRBV12-5
size: .

CDR3: CASGHRGNYGYTF
DNA: TGTGCCAGTGGCCACAGGGGGAACTATGGCTACACCTTC
J: TRBJ1-2
D: TRBD1
V: TRBV19
size: .

CDR3: CASSVGTGLLAFF
DNA: TGTGCCAGCTCGGTTGGGACAGGGTTATTAGCTTTCTTT
J: TRBJ1-1
D: TRBD1
V: TRBV5-6
size: .

CDR3: CASSSRQGAGETQYF
DNA: TGTGCCAGCAGCTCCAGACAGGGGGCTGGGGAGACCCAGTACTTC
J: TRBJ2-5
D: TRBD1
V: TRBV5-6
size: .

CDR3: CASSGQGAGEQYF
DNA: TGTGCCAGCAGTGGACAGGGGGCTGGCGAGCAGTACTTC
J: TRBJ2-7
D: TRBD1
V: TRBV2
size: .

CDR3: CASSVSYSGSGNTIYF
DNA: TGTGCCAGCAGTGTCAGCTACAGTGGTTCCGGAAACACCATATATTTT
J: TRBJ1-3
D: .
V: TRBV6-1
size: .

CDR3: CASSLLGTGNEKLFF
DNA: TGTGCCAGCAGTTTATTAGGGACAGGGAATGAAAAACTGTTTTTT
J: TRBJ1-4
D: TRBD1
V: TRBV27
size: once

CDR3: CASGINSPLHF
DNA: TGTGCCAGCGGAATTAATTCACCCCTCCACTTT
J: TRBJ1-6
D: .
V: TRBV7-2
size: .

CDR3: CASSFQSTDTQYF
DNA: TGTGCCAGCAGCTTCCAGAGCACAGATACGCAGTATTTT
J: TRBJ2-3
D: .
V: TRBV7-8
size: .

CDR3: CASSGTGTYNEQFF
DNA: TGTGCCAGCTCAGGGACAGGGACCTACAATGAGCAGTTCTTC
J: TRBJ2-1
D: TRBD1
V: TRBV18
size: .

CDR3: CASSDGRRGNSPLHF
DNA: TGTGCCAGCAGTGACGGGCGCAGGGGTAATTCACCCCTCCACTTT
J: TRBJ1-6
D: .
V: TRBV2
size: .

CDR3: CASSNSEKPQHF
DNA: TGTGCCAGTAGTAATTCGGAGAAGCCCCAGCATTTT
J: TRBJ1-5
D: .
V: TRBV19
size: .

CDR3: CASSPGGKNTGELFF
DNA: TGTGCCAGCAGCCCAGGGGGAAAGAACACCGGGGAGCTGTTTTTT
J: TRBJ2-2
D: TRBD1
V: TRBV7-6
size: .

CDR3: CASSQDVGAGAETQYF
DNA: TGCGCCAGCAGCCAAGATGTAGGAGCGGGCGCGGAGACCCAGTACTTC
J: TRBJ2-5
D: .
V: TRBV4-3
size: .

CDR3: CAWSVQRRDPNSPLHF
DNA: TGTGCCTGGAGTGTACAACGCAGGGATCCTAATTCACCCCTCCACTTT
J: TRBJ1-6
D: .
V: TRBV30
size: .

CDR3: CASSSPLRGGANEQYF
DNA: TGTGCCAGCAGCTCCCCCCTCCGCGGGGGGGCAAACGAGCAGTACTTC
J: TRBJ2-7
D: TRBD2
V: TRBV5-6
size: .

CDR3: CASSSVYNEQFF
DNA: TGTGCCAGCAGTTCTGTCTACAATGAGCAGTTCTTC
J: TRBJ2-1
D: .
V: TRBV6-5
size: .

CDR3: CSVEWGGHQETQYF
DNA: TGCAGCGTTGAGTGGGGGGGACACCAAGAGACCCAGTACTTC
J: TRBJ2-5
D: TRBD2
V: TRBV29-1
size: .

CDR3: CASSVGSGTSTDTQYF
DNA: TGTGCCAGCAGCGTCGGTTCAGGAACTAGCACAGATACGCAGTATTTT
J: TRBJ2-3
D: .
V: TRBV9
size: .

CDR3: CASSPWVVDTEAFF
DNA: TGTGCCAGCAGCCCCTGGGTTGTGGACACTGAAGCTTTCTTT
J: TRBJ1-1
D: .
V: TRBV6-6
size: .

CDR3: CASSFRQKGTGELFF
DNA: TGTGCCAGCAGTTTCCGACAGAAAGGCACCGGGGAGCTGTTTTTT
J: TRBJ2-2
D: .
V: TRBV28
size: .

CDR3: CSVEVEGRGGSDTQYF
DNA: TGCAGCGTTGAAGTTGAAGGGCGGGGGGGCTCGGATACGCAGTATTTT
J: TRBJ2-3
D: TRBD2
V: TRBV29-1
size: .

CDR3: CASSPAGGTGGETQYF
DNA: TGTGCCAGCAGCCCGGCCGGTGGGACAGGAGGGGAGACCCAGTACTTC
J: TRBJ2-5
D: TRBD1
V: TRBV5-5
size: .

CDR3: CATSRDRREQFF
DNA: TGTGCCACCAGCAGAGACAGGAGAGAGCAGTTCTTC
J: TRBJ2-1
D: .
V: TRBV15
size: once

CDR3: CASSARTSGSAEQFF
DNA: TGTGCCAGCAGCGCACGGACTAGCGGGAGTGCCGAGCAGTTCTTC
J: TRBJ2-1
D: TRBD2
V: TRBV7-2
size: .

CDR3: CASSIGQGHTDTQYF
DNA: TGTGCCAGCAGCATTGGACAGGGACACACAGATACGCAGTATTTT
J: TRBJ2-3
D: TRBD1
V: TRBV5-5
size: once

CDR3: CASSPPGPDNQPQHF
DNA: TGTGCCAGCTCACCACCGGGGCCCGATAATCAGCCCCAGCATTTT
J: TRBJ1-5
D: .
V: TRBV18
size: .

CDR3: CASSPYKGLTEQYF
DNA: TGTGCCAGCAGCCCCTATAAGGGTCTGACGGAGCAGTACTTC
J: TRBJ2-7
D: .
V: TRBV28
size: .

CDR3: CASSPYPVTDTQYF
DNA: TGCGCCAGCAGCCCCTACCCAGTCACAGATACGCAGTATTTT
J: TRBJ2-3
D: .
V: TRBV4-1
size: .

CDR3: CASSRGSLTEAFF
DNA: TGTGCCAGCAGCAGGGGTTCTCTGACTGAAGCTTTCTTT
J: TRBJ1-1
D: .
V: TRBV14
size: few

CDR3: CAGEGGQETQYF
DNA: TGTGCCGGTGAGGGGGGCCAAGAGACCCAGTACTTC
J: TRBJ2-5
D: .
V: TRBV6-4
size: .

CDR3: CASSPRGLGQPQHF
DNA: TGTGCCAGCAGCCCGCGGGGGCTGGGGCAGCCCCAGCATTTT
J: TRBJ1-5
D: .
V: TRBV6-5
size: .

CDR3: CASSLYGQFQETQYF
DNA: TGTGCCAGCAGCTTATATGGACAGTTCCAAGAGACCCAGTACTTC
J: TRBJ2-5
D: .
V: TRBV7-9
size: .

CDR3: CASSHYGTEAFF
DNA: TGTGCCAGCAGCCACTACGGCACTGAAGCTTTCTTT
J: TRBJ1-1
D: .
V: TRBV25-1
size: .

CDR3: CASSLRGTGIYEQYF
DNA: TGTGCCAGCAGTTTAAGAGGGACAGGGATTTACGAGCAGTACTTC
J: TRBJ2-7
D: TRBD1
V: TRBV27
size: .